The T cell receptor beta chain described here comes from a study of cytomegalovirus exposure and HLA in healthy donors. Donors likely had unrecorded immune exposures despite being nominally healthy when sampled. The PCR employed 60 Vbeta primers together with 13 Jbeta primers. Assay used: immunoSEQ multiplex PCR; TCRdb lists only in-frame clones, some missing. There are roughly 200,000 clones in the sample; 75% to 90% occur only once, and approximately 0.31% lies in the top ten. A word on this clone: Antigen: not known.

Study-level points and caveats: A later analysis appeared to link common viral pathogens to several of the most significant clusters. The productive fraction for most TCR beta V segments was about 87% or about 30% in an earlier analysis. A list of 150 or so TCR beta chains associated with cytomegalovirus was given.

CDR3 length: 15 amino acids. In germline, CDR1 is SGHVS, CDR2 FQNEAQ. After removal of 5 bases from V and 6 bases from J, the junction contained 10 bases not matched to a gene. Specimen: PBMCs. The receptor was derived from a woman aged 30 to 39 in good health and CMV-seronegative. V is TRBV7-8 and J is TRBJ1-5, with 7 nucleotides matching TRBD1. The DNA of the CDR3 is TGTGCCAGCAGCCTCACGGGACAGCAGCGTCAGCCCCAGCATTTT. Its translation: CASSLTGQQRQPQHF.